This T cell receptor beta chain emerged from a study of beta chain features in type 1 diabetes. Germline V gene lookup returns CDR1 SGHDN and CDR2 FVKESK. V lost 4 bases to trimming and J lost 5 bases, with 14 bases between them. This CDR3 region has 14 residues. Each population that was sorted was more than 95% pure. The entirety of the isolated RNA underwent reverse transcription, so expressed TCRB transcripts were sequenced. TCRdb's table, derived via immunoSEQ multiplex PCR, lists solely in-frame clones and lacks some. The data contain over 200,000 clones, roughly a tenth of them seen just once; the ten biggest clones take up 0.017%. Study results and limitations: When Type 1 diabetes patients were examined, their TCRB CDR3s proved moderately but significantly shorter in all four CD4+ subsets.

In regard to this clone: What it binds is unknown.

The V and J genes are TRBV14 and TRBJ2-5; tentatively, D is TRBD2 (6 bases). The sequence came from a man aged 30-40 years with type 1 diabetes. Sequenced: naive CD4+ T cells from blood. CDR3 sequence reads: CASSPGVAWETQYF. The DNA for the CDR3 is TGTGCCAGCAGCCCGGGGGTAGCGTGGGAGACCCAGTACTTC. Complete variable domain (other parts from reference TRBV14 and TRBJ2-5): EAGVTQFPSHSVIEKGQTVTLRCDPISGHDNLYWYRRVMGKEIKFLLHFVKESKQDESGMPNNRFLAERTGGTYSTLKVQPAELEDSGVYFCASSPGVAWETQYFGPGTRLLVL.